Listed below are T cell receptor beta chains from one sample, sequenced in a study of blood T cell repertoires in COVID-19. Using immunoSEQ multiplex PCR, the repertoire was profiled, and TCRdb retains in-frame clones only, with some absent. The table lists about 190,000 clones, approximately 80% of them singletons. Input material: peripheral blood. The receptors were sampled from a man over 45 who had recovered from COVID-19. Both conserved end residues are part of each CDR3. D genes are given only for firm matches. A clone size is listed for some rows: how often the clone was seen (once, few, many), or a class if it is expanded.

DNA,CDR3,size,J,D,V
TGTGCCAGCAGTGAAGCGAGACAGATTACTAACTATGGCTACACCTTC,CASSEARQITNYGYTF,NA,TRBJ1-2,NA,TRBV6-1
TGTGCCAGCACTCAGGACAGAAGCACAGATACGCAGTATTTT,CASTQDRSTDTQYF,NA,TRBJ2-3,NA,TRBV2
TGTGCCAGCAGCTTGCGGGAGCGGGAGACCCAGTACTTC,CASSLRERETQYF,NA,TRBJ2-5,TRBD2,TRBV7-9
TGTGCCAGCTCACCACAGGGAGGGGCCGGAGGCTACACCTTC,CASSPQGGAGGYTF,NA,TRBJ1-2,NA,TRBV18
TGTGCCAGCAGCAGTTCCGGGTATGGCTACACCTTC,CASSSSGYGYTF,few,TRBJ1-2,NA,TRBV9
TGTGCCAGCGGAGCTGTCGGGTCGGGCACCGGGGAGCTGTTTTTT,CASGAVGSGTGELFF,NA,TRBJ2-2,NA,TRBV7-9
TGCAGCGTTGACAGGGGAAACACCATATATTTT,CSVDRGNTIYF,NA,TRBJ1-3,NA,TRBV29-1
TGTGCCAGCAGCGCCCACGGGACTAGCGGGGCCTCCTACAATGAGCAGTTCTTC,CASSAHGTSGASYNEQFF,NA,TRBJ2-1,TRBD2,TRBV7-3
TGTGCCAGGGCAAGCGGACGATTTGGCTCCTACGAGCAGTACTTC,CARASGRFGSYEQYF,NA,TRBJ2-7,NA,TRBV30
TGTGCCAGCTCACCAGCGACAGGGGGAGTCACTGAAGCTTTCTTT,CASSPATGGVTEAFF,NA,TRBJ1-1,TRBD1,TRBV18
TGCGCCAGCAGCTCCCGGACTAGCGGCACAGATACGCAGTATTTT,CASSSRTSGTDTQYF,NA,TRBJ2-3,TRBD2,TRBV5-1
TGTGCCAGCAGTTTAATCGCAGGGGGCAATGAGCAGTTCTTC,CASSLIAGGNEQFF,NA,TRBJ2-1,TRBD1,TRBV27
TGTGCCAGCAGTTTTACCGACAGCTACGAGCAGTACTTC,CASSFTDSYEQYF,NA,TRBJ2-7,NA,TRBV11-2
TGTGCCAGCAGTACCCGGGGAGGGTTCACAGATACGCAGTATTTT,CASSTRGGFTDTQYF,NA,TRBJ2-3,TRBD2,TRBV27
TGTGCCAGCAGGCCGGGACAGGGTTTTTCAAGCTACACCTTC,CASRPGQGFSSYTF,NA,TRBJ1-2,TRBD1,TRBV5-6
TGTGCCAGCAGCCGCGACAGGGGATCCTACGAGCAGTACTTC,CASSRDRGSYEQYF,NA,TRBJ2-7,TRBD1,TRBV6-5
TGTGCCAGCAGCGTAGGGACTAAATACGAGCAGTACTTC,CASSVGTKYEQYF,few,TRBJ2-7,TRBD2,TRBV11-2
TGTGCCAGCAGCCAATCCGGGGGTTACAATGAGCAGTTCTTC,CASSQSGGYNEQFF,NA,TRBJ2-1,NA,TRBV16
TGTGCCATCAGTGACCCCCGGACAGGGGTGACTGAAGCTTTCTTT,CAISDPRTGVTEAFF,NA,TRBJ1-1,TRBD1,TRBV10-3
TGTGCCAGCAGACTAGCGGGAGGGACCAATGAGCAGTTCTTC,CASRLAGGTNEQFF,NA,TRBJ2-1,TRBD2,TRBV2
TGTGCCAGCTCAACGTACCTTCTCACCGGGACAGGGAACACTGAAGCTTTCTTT,CASSTYLLTGTGNTEAFF,NA,TRBJ1-1,TRBD1,TRBV18